This TCR beta chain was identified in a study of Ad26.COV2.S vaccination and SARS-CoV-2 variants. About the study: Administration of Ad26.COV2.S was intramuscular, either once or twice 56 days apart. Study-level results: Recipients of either vaccine or placebo displayed similar breadth of non-spike TCRs. An underestimation of total T cell responses may have resulted from the TCR breadth and depth analyses.

About this clone: The antigen is unknown.

The CDR3 contains 14 residues. V was cut by 3 bases and J by 3 bases, with 8 bases left in between. CDR1 and CDR2 (germline): KGHDR, SFDVKD. Treatment denoted: about 20 received Ad26.COV2.S at low or high dose, single or two shots; about five received placebo; per-sample allocation not given. It was on day 63 after the first vaccine or placebo injection that samples were taken. Profiled with immunoSEQ multiplex PCR; TCRdb holds only in-frame clones, not every one. Of about 480,000 clones in the sample, 70% to 90% were seen once. V is TRBV24-1 and J is TRBJ2-1; unclear D gene. The TCR was taken from a person between 18 and 60 years old who received the Ad26.COV2.S COVID-19 vaccine or a placebo. This specimen was peripheral blood, taken in a trial of Ad26.COV2.S vaccine versus placebo. CDR3 residues: CATSDADHYNEQFF. The CDR3 nucleotides read TGTGCCACCAGTGATGCTGACCACTACAATGAGCAGTTCTTC.